The present T cell receptor (beta chain) was sequenced within a study of graft-versus-host responses after intestinal transplantation. Study results and limitations: GvH clones were found in recipient marrow; some appeared first in ileum or blood.

TCRdb's table, derived via immunoSEQ multiplex PCR, lists solely in-frame clones and lacks some. The table has about 82,000 clones, 91% seen once. A word on this clone: The antigen is undetermined.

CDR3 length: 13 residues. Germline loops: CDR1 SQVTM, CDR2 ANQGSEA. The V end was cut by 5 bases, the J end by 7 bases, with 14 bases between. The TCR comes from a human donor who received an intestinal transplant. The V call is TRBV29-1, the J call TRBJ2-2; a possible D gene is TRBD2 (6 bases). Material: unstimulated CD4+ T cells sorted from spleen or lymph node cells, obtained before intestinal transplant. The CDR3 DNA sequence: TGCAGCGTTCCGTTGCGGGGCGGCGGGGAGCTGTTTTTT. Its protein product is CSVPLRGGGELFF.